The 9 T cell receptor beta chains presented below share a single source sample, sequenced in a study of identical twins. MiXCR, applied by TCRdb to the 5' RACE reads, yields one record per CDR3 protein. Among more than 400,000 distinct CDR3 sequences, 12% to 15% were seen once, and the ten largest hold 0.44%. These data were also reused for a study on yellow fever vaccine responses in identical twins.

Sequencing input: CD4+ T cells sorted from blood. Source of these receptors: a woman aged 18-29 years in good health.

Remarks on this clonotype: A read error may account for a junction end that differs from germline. CDR3 DNA: TGTGCCAGCAGTTTACATGGCAATTCACCCTTCCACTTT. Protein: CASSLHGNSPFHF. The chain uses TRBV12-3 or TRBV12-4 and TRBJ1-6; unclear D gene. CDR3 length: 13 amino acids.

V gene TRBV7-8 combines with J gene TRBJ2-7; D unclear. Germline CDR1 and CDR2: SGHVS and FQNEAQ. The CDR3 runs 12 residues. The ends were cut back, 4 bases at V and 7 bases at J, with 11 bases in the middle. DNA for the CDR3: TGTGCCAGCAGCTCCTATAGTGGGGAGCAGTACTTC. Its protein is CASSSYSGEQYF.

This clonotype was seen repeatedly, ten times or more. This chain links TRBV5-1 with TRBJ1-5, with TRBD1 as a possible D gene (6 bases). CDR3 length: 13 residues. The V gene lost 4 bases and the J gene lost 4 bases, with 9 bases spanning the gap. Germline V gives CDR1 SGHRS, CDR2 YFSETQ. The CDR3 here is CASSQGQNQPQHF. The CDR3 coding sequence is TGCGCCAGCAGCCAAGGACAGAATCAGCCCCAGCATTTT.

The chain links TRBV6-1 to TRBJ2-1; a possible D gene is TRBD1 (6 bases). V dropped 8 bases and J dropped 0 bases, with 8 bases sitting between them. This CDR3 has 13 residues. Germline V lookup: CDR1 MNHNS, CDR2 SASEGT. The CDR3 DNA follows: TGTGCCAGCGACAGGAGCTCCTACAATGAGCAGTTCTTC. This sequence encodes CASDRSSYNEQFF.

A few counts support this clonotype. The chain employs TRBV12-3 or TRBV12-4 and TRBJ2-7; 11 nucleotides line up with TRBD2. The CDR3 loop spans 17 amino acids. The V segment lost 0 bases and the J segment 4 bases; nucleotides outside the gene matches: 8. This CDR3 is CASSLARLAGGTYEQYF. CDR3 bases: TGTGCCAGCAGTTTAGCTCGGCTAGCGGGAGGTACATACGAGCAGTACTTC.

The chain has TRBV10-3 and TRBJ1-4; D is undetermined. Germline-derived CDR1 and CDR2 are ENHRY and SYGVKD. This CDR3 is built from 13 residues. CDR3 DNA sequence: TGTGCTGGAGGTCAGGTTAAGGCGCAAAAACTGTTTTTT. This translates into CAGGQVKAQKLFF.

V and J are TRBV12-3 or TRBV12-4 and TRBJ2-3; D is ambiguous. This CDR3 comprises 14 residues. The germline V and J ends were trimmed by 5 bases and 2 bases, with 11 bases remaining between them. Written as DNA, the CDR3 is TGTGCCAGCAGTAGCCGCCGATACACAGATACGCAGTATTTT. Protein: CASSSRRYTDTQYF.

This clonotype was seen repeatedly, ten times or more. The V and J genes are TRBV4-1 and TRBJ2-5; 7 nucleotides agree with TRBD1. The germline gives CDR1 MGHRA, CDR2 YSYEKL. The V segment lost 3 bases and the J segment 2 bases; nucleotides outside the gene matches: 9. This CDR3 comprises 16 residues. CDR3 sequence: CASSQTGRGSQETQYF. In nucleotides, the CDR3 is TGCGCCAGCAGCCAGACAGGGAGAGGGAGTCAAGAGACCCAGTACTTC.

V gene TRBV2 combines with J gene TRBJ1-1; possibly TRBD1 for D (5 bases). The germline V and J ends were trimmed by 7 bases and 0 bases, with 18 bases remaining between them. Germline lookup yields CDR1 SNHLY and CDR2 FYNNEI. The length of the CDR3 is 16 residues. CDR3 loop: CASTTWGSVLNTEAFF. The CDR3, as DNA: TGTGCCAGCACAACCTGGGGGTCGGTGCTGAACACTGAAGCTTTCTTT.